The 7 T cell receptor beta chains reported below all come from one sample, sequenced in a study of T cell changes during pregnancy in multiple sclerosis. The table came from immunoSEQ multiplex PCR; TCRdb's copy has only in-frame clones and leaves some out. This sample yields just under 65,000 clones, of which 93% are seen a single time; more than 3% belongs to the top ten. Sequencing used CD8+ T cells from peripheral blood mononuclear cells, obtained in the second trimester of pregnancy. Receptors originate from a female donor with multiple sclerosis, enrolled in a pregnancy study.

The chain uses TRBV30 and TRBJ2-1; 14 nucleotides align to TRBD2. The CDR3 spans 14 residues. J gave up 4 bases and V 6 bases, and 2 bases lay outside the gene matches. Germline V CDR1 and CDR2: GTSNPN, SVGIG (reference sequence). The CDR3 here is CACGLAGGYNEQFF. Written as DNA, the CDR3 is TGTGCCTGCGGACTAGCGGGAGGTTACAATGAGCAGTTCTTC.

The rearrangement joins TRBV7-8 to TRBJ2-2; 10 bases are shared with TRBD1. V gave up 2 bases and J gave up 5 bases; unmatched junction bases: 5. Looked up from germline, CDR1 is SGHVS and CDR2 is FQNEAQ. The CDR3 has 16 amino acids. CDR3 DNA: TGTGCCAGCAGCTTAAGTAGGACAGGGGGAACCGGGGAGCTGTTTTTT. Protein: CASSLSRTGGTGELFF.

This chain uses TRBV27 with TRBJ1-1; a weak D match, TRBD1 (6 bases). In germline, CDR1 is MNHEY, CDR2 SMNVEV (reference sequence). The CDR3 totals 15 residues. The V gene lost 1 base and the J gene lost 4 bases, with 13 bases spanning the gap. DNA of the CDR3: TGTGCCAGCAGTTTATGGGAGGGGGGGGGCACTGAAGCTTTCTTT. Amino acids: CASSLWEGGGTEAFF.

The V and J genes are TRBV18 and TRBJ2-1, with 7 nucleotides matching TRBD1. V lost 3 bases and J lost 5; bases outside the gene matches: 4. The CDR3 contains 14 residues. Germline CDR1 reads KGHSH; CDR2 reads LQKENI. CDR3 in amino acids: CASSPRDSHNEQFF. In DNA, the CDR3 is TGTGCCAGCTCACCCCGGGACAGCCACAATGAGCAGTTCTTC.

This chain uses TRBV2 with TRBJ2-4, with D uncertain. V was pared by 6 bases and J by 0 bases, with 9 bases between. This CDR3 comprises 14 residues. Germline V CDR1 and CDR2: SNHLY, FYNNEI. The CDR3 is CASSPGRAKNIQYF. The CDR3 DNA is TGTGCCAGCAGCCCGGGTAGAGCCAAAAACATTCAGTACTTC.

The rearrangement uses TRBV27 and TRBJ2-1, with 12 bases that match TRBD2. Germline values: CDR1 MNHEY, CDR2 SMNVEV (reference sequence). With V trimmed by 8 bases and J by 6 bases, 5 bases remained unmatched. The CDR3 runs 14 residues. The CDR3 loop is CASVLAGGSNEQFF. As DNA, the CDR3 is TGTGCCAGCGTTCTAGCGGGAGGGTCCAATGAGCAGTTCTTC.

This clone was seen a single time. The CDR3 DNA is TGTGCCGGCCGGGACAGATACTATGGCTACACCTTC. Its protein is CAGRDRYYGYTF. This rearrangement joins TRBV19 to TRBJ1-2; 7 positions agree with TRBD1. Looked up from germline, CDR1 is LNHDA and CDR2 is SQIVND (reference sequence). CDR3 length: 12 residues. V lost 11 bases, J lost 3 bases, and 6 bases stayed unmatched. Complete variable domain (other parts from reference TRBV19 and TRBJ1-2): DGGITQSPKYLFRKEGQNVTLSCEQNLNHDAMYWYRQDPGQGLRLIYYSQIVNDFQKGDIAEGYSVSREKKESFPLTVTSAQKNPTAFYLCAGRDRYYGYTFGSGTRLTVV.